This is a list of T cell receptor beta chains from one sample in a study of blood T cell repertoires in COVID-19. Clones were sequenced by immunoSEQ multiplex PCR, and TCRdb holds only the in-frame ones, with some missing. The sample holds just over 650,000 clones, 90% seen once. The material sequenced was peripheral blood. The receptors here all came from a woman younger than 35 with acute or convalescent COVID-19. Each CDR3 is given with its conserved first and last residue. D genes are given only for firm matches. Clone sizes are given selectively: once, few, many, or a class where the clone is expanded.

V gene	D gene	clone size	J gene	CDR3 DNA	CDR3 protein
TRBV6-5	TRBD2	-	TRBJ2-3	TGTGCCAGCAGTTACGGGCGGGGGGGCACAGATACGCAGTATTTT	CASSYGRGGTDTQYF
TRBV30	-	-	TRBJ1-6	TGTGCCTGGACCCGGGGGGGTTCGGATAATTCACCCCTCCACTTT	CAWTRGGSDNSPLHF
TRBV7-2	TRBD1	-	TRBJ2-1	TGTGCCAGCAGCCCCTACCGGGACAGTCGAAACAATGAGCAGTTCTTC	CASSPYRDSRNNEQFF
TRBV29-1	-	few	TRBJ1-1	TGCAGCGTTATGGCCAACACTGAAGCTTTCTTT	CSVMANTEAFF
TRBV29-1	TRBD1	once	TRBJ2-3	TGCAGCGTAACAGGGGAAGCTGGAGATACGCAGTATTTT	CSVTGEAGDTQYF
TRBV12-3/TRBV12-4	-	-	TRBJ1-2	TGTGCCAGCAGTACCGTGGGAGGGTATGGCTACACCTTC	CASSTVGGYGYTF
TRBV6-6	TRBD1	few	TRBJ1-2	TGTGCCAGCAGCTACCGCCTCGGACAGGCCCACTATGGCTACACCTTC	CASSYRLGQAHYGYTF
TRBV3-1/TRBV3-2	-	-	TRBJ2-5	TGTGCCAGCAGCCGGGGCTTGTCGGAGACCCAGTACTTC	CASSRGLSETQYF
TRBV4-3	TRBD1	-	TRBJ1-5	TGCGCCAGCAGCCAACAGACAGGGGGCAATCAGCCCCAGCATTTT	CASSQQTGGNQPQHF
TRBV5-6	TRBD1	-	TRBJ1-5	TGTGCCAGCAGCTTTACCGGGACAGGGTTAAATCAGCCCCAGCATTTT	CASSFTGTGLNQPQHF
TRBV6-6	TRBD1	-	TRBJ1-4	TGTGCCAGCAGTCCAAACTCCGGTAGGGGACAGGCTAATGAAAAACTGTTTTTT	CASSPNSGRGQANEKLFF
TRBV27	-	-	TRBJ2-2	TGTGCCAGCACCATAAAGGAGACCGGGGAGCTGTTTTTT	CASTIKETGELFF
TRBV7-8	-	-	TRBJ1-3	TGTGCCAGCAGCTCCCGGGGGGTTGCTGGAAACACCATATATTTT	CASSSRGVAGNTIYF
TRBV9	TRBD2	-	TRBJ2-3	TGTGCCAGCAGCGTTAGCGGGGGTGCTAGCACAGATACGCAGTATTTT	CASSVSGGASTDTQYF
TRBV6-2/TRBV6-3	TRBD1	-	TRBJ1-4	TGTGCCAGCAGTTATGGACAGGCCGCCGAAAAACTGTTTTTT	CASSYGQAAEKLFF
TRBV2	-	-	TRBJ1-4	TGTGCCAGCAGTGAGCTAGGCGGGAGGGATGAAAAACTGTTTTTT	CASSELGGRDEKLFF
TRBV14	-	-	TRBJ1-2	TGTGCCAGCAGCCGCCAGACAGGCCACTATGGCTACACCTTC	CASSRQTGHYGYTF
TRBV5-1	TRBD1	-	TRBJ1-2	TGCGCCAGCAGCTTACACGGGACAGGTCCGCGCGGCTACACCTTC	CASSLHGTGPRGYTF
TRBV24-1	-	-	TRBJ2-3	TGTGCCACCAGTGATTTGATTAGCTCTTCAGATACGCAGTATTTT	CATSDLISSSDTQYF
TRBV7-6	-	-	TRBJ2-7	TGTGCCAGCAGCTTAGATCACAACTCCTACGAGCAGTACTTC	CASSLDHNSYEQYF
TRBV9	TRBD1	-	TRBJ1-2	TGTGCCAGCAGTGGTTCCGGGACAGGGGCCTCCTGGAACTATGGCTACACCTTC	CASSGSGTGASWNYGYTF
TRBV7-8	-	-	TRBJ1-6	TGTGCCAGCAGCTTAGCGCAGGGGCTCCTTTCTAATTCACCCCTCCACTTT	CASSLAQGLLSNSPLHF
TRBV19	TRBD1	-	TRBJ1-3	TGTGCCAGTAGTATAATCAACAGGGGGCCCTCTGGAAACACCATATATTTT	CASSIINRGPSGNTIYF
TRBV4-1	TRBD1	-	TRBJ1-2	TGCGCCAGCAGCCAAAGGATTCCAATCCGGGACAGGGGACACTATGGCTACACCTTC	CASSQRIPIRDRGHYGYTF
TRBV6-5	TRBD2	-	TRBJ2-2	TGTGCCAGCACCAGAGACGGGGGGGCTGGCGGGGAGCTGTTTTTT	CASTRDGGAGGELFF
TRBV9	TRBD1	-	TRBJ2-2	TGTGCCAGCAGCGTGGACAGGGGGGACACCGGGGAGCTGTTTTTT	CASSVDRGDTGELFF
TRBV19	TRBD1	-	TRBJ2-7	TGTGCCAGTCAGACAGGGGGCGAGCAGTACTTC	CASQTGGEQYF
TRBV18	-	-	TRBJ1-2	TGTGCCAGCTCACCACAATCGCGGCAGACCTATGGCTACACCTTC	CASSPQSRQTYGYTF
TRBV3-1/TRBV3-2	TRBD1	once	TRBJ1-2	TGTGCCAGCAGCCAAACGATGACAGGGTTGGGCTACACCTTC	CASSQTMTGLGYTF
TRBV11-2	TRBD2	-	TRBJ2-7	TGTGCCAGCAGCAACCAACTAGCGGGCTACGAGCAGTACTTC	CASSNQLAGYEQYF
TRBV19	TRBD1	-	TRBJ1-1	TGTGCCAGTAGTTCGGACAGGGGGGGCACTGAAGCTTTCTTT	CASSSDRGGTEAFF
TRBV4-3	-	-	TRBJ1-2	TGCGCCAGCAGCCAACTAAGGGGTGGCTATGGCTACACCTTC	CASSQLRGGYGYTF
TRBV6-5	TRBD2	-	TRBJ2-7	TGTGCCAGCAGACCGACTAGCGGGGGGCGGGAGCAGTACTTC	CASRPTSGGREQYF
TRBV18	TRBD1	-	TRBJ2-2	TGTGCCAGCTCACCAAGGGACAGGGCGAACACCGGGGAGCTGTTTTTT	CASSPRDRANTGELFF
TRBV6-5	-	-	TRBJ2-7	TGTGCCAGCAGCGTTCGGGACAAATCCTACGAGCAGTACTTC	CASSVRDKSYEQYF
TRBV9	TRBD1	-	TRBJ2-7	TGTGCCAGCAGCGTAGGCGGGACAGGGTCCCGTTACGAGCAGTACTTC	CASSVGGTGSRYEQYF
TRBV4-1	TRBD1	-	TRBJ1-3	TGCGCCAGCAGCCCCAGACAGGGAACCCCAGGGCTTGGAGGAAACACCATATATTTT	CASSPRQGTPGLGGNTIYF
TRBV5-6	TRBD1	-	TRBJ1-3	TGTGCCAGCAGCCCCAGCGGCAGGGGGCCTGGAAACATCATATATTTT	CASSPSGRGPGNIIYF
TRBV11-2	-	once	TRBJ1-4	TGTGCCAGCAGCCAAACAGGAGCAACTAATGAAAAACTGTTTTTT	CASSQTGATNEKLFF
TRBV7-3	-	-	TRBJ2-3	TGTGCCAGCAGCTTTACACCTAGCACAGATACGCAGTATTTT	CASSFTPSTDTQYF
TRBV13	-	-	TRBJ1-5	TGTGCCAGCAGCTTAGGAGGGGCCGGTTATAGCAATCAGCCCCAGCATTTT	CASSLGGAGYSNQPQHF
TRBV24-1	-	-	TRBJ2-1	TGTGCCACCAGTGAGCGGGGACGAAACGCCGACAATGAGCAGTTCTTC	CATSERGRNADNEQFF
TRBV27	TRBD1	-	TRBJ1-4	TGTGCCAGCAGCCCCCGACAGGGTCGAGGTGAAAAACTGTTTTTT	CASSPRQGRGEKLFF
TRBV3-1/TRBV3-2	TRBD1	many	TRBJ2-7	TGTGCCAGCAGCCAGAGGACAGGGGGCTACGAGCAGTACTTC	CASSQRTGGYEQYF
TRBV7-6	-	few	TRBJ2-5	TGTGCCAGCAGCTCAAAAGAGACCCAGTACTTC	CASSSKETQYF
TRBV6-5	-	-	TRBJ1-1	TGTGCCAGCAGTTACTCCCCCGCAGGGCCTGAAGCTTTCTTT	CASSYSPAGPEAFF
TRBV19	TRBD1	-	TRBJ2-2	TGTGCCAGTATGGGGACAGGGGGCTGGGAGCTGTTTTTT	CASMGTGGWELFF
TRBV24-1	TRBD1	once	TRBJ2-5	TGTGCCACCAGTGATACCTACAGGGGGCTGGGGAAAGAGACCCAGTACTTC	CATSDTYRGLGKETQYF
TRBV18	-	once	TRBJ2-3	TGTGCCAGCTCTCCGAGCACAGATACGCAGTATTTT	CASSPSTDTQYF
TRBV24-1	-	once	TRBJ2-3	TGTGCCACCAGTGAGACAGGCACAGATACGCAGTATTTT	CATSETGTDTQYF
TRBV3-1/TRBV3-2	-	-	TRBJ1-6	TGTGCCAGCAGCCGCGGAACTAATAATTCACCCCTCCACTTT	CASSRGTNNSPLHF
TRBV30	TRBD2	-	TRBJ2-3	TGTGCCTGGTCAGTGTCTAGCGGGGGGCTGAATACGCAGTATTTT	CAWSVSSGGLNTQYF
TRBV7-9	-	-	TRBJ1-6	TGTGCCAGCAGCTTAATGCAGGGGAGTTCACCCCTCCACTTT	CASSLMQGSSPLHF
TRBV30	TRBD1	-	TRBJ1-3	TGTGCCTGGGGCCCCGGGACAGGGGGTTCCTCTGGAAACACCATATATTTT	CAWGPGTGGSSGNTIYF